This TCR beta chain was sequenced during a study of CD8+CD57+ T cells in acquired aplastic anemia. Regarding the study as a whole: Some 31 CD8+ CDR3 sequences were shared between patients and controls. Patient and control CD8+ Simpson's diversity was not significantly different.

The sequenced patients had an expansion of CD8+CD57+ cells seen by flow cytometry. Severe acquired aplastic anemia was diagnosed in all patients. Receipt of therapy had not occurred in any patient by the time of blood sampling. Genomic DNA served as template for TCR beta VDJ and CDR3 profiling. TCRdb passed the reads through MiXCR, listing each CDR3 protein once. The sample lists about 200,000 distinct CDR3 sequences; about 60% were seen once. This clonotype was counted once. No antigen is known for it. Germline V gene lookup returns CDR1 SGHTA and CDR2 FQGNSA. V lost 1 base and J lost 3, with 6 bases in between. The CDR3 is 14 residues long.

V is TRBV7-2 and J is TRBJ1-4, with D perhaps matching TRBD1 (6 bases). This TCR derives from a human donor with aplastic anemia. Input material: sorted CD4+, CD8+, or CD8+CD57+ T cells (not recorded which) from PBMCs. In DNA, the CDR3 is TGTGCCAGCAGCTTAGGGACAGCTAATGAAAAACTGTTTTTT. As protein: CASSLGTANEKLFF.